The sequence of this T cell receptor (beta chain) was determined in a study of blood T cell repertoires in COVID-19. As for the study in general: COVID-19 samples collected from the United States, Italy and Spain covered acute and convalescent phases. The analysed material was cDNA or gDNA that came from T cells, B-cell-depleted T cells, or PBMCs.

The germline gives CDR1 LNHDA, CDR2 SQIVND (reference sequence). This CDR3 is 12 amino acids long. Trimming took 11 bases from V and 4 from J; bases not matched to a gene: 4. Followed over time, Seattle patients had been enrolled while infection was active. Original analysis: Nucleated cell number was recorded as an estimate derived from reference gene primer amplification. Assay used: immunoSEQ multiplex PCR; TCRdb lists only in-frame clones, some missing. The V and J calls and clone size were taken over from that table, and D and trimming were inferred from the DNA. The table shows 200,000 to 250,000 clones, with 83% occurring only once.

This chain connects TRBV19 to TRBJ2-1; 8 positions agree with TRBD1. The sequenced sample was peripheral blood. This TCR was recovered from a woman in her twenties or thirties with COVID-19, enrolled during active disease. The CDR3 DNA is TGTGCCGTCAGGGGGCTTTACAATGAGCAGTTCTTC. Its protein is CAVRGLYNEQFF.